This T cell receptor (beta chain) is from a study of T cell responses to AZD1222 COVID-19 vaccine. The CDR3 is 17 residues long. Trimming removed 6 bases at V and 6 bases at J, with 26 bases between. Per the germline V gene, CDR1 is MNHEY and CDR2 is SMNVEV (reference sequence). Assay used: immunoSEQ multiplex PCR; TCRdb lists only in-frame clones, some missing. The repertoire holds 85,000 to 95,000 clones, with approximately 91% as singletons. The chain is built from TRBV27 and TRBJ1-2, with D unclear. The sample in question was peripheral blood, obtained 28 days after the second AZD1222 dose. The source is an adult who received the AZD1222 COVID-19 vaccine. CDR3: CASSKDGIGVNWNGYTF. The CDR3, as DNA: TGTGCCAGCAGCAAGGACGGAATCGGCGTGAATTGGAATGGCTACACCTTC.